These 13 T cell receptor beta chains came from one sample sequenced in a study of post-analysis software for immune sequencing data. Unique molecular identifiers were present in the TCR beta cDNA libraries. MiXCR, applied by TCRdb to the PCR reads, yields one record per CDR3 protein. The sample carries roughly 180,000 distinct CDR3 sequences, 25% to 35% recorded once. General observations from the study: With TRBV5-6, TRBV5-1 and TRBV20-1 included, 4 or 5 TRBV segments were more frequent in patients than in controls.

For these TCRs, the target antigens are not known. The material sequenced was blood. Receptors were obtained from a girl aged 5 to 17 with multiple sclerosis.

About this clonotype itself: One junction end does not reproduce the germline sequence, and a read error may be involved. The chain combines TRBV12-3 or TRBV12-4 with TRBJ2-4; D may correspond to TRBD1 or TRBD2 (5 bases each). CDR3 length equals 15 residues. CDR3 in DNA: TGTGCCAGCAGTTACCCCATGGGACCCCAAAACATTCGGTACTTC. Protein: CASSYPMGPQNIRYF.

A note on this clonotype: A much larger clone sits a single nucleotide away, making a read error possible. J is TRBJ2-3 and V is TRBV11-2, with D uncertain. The CDR3 is made up of 14 amino acids. Germline CDR1 and CDR2: SGHAT and FQNNGV. The V end lost 4 bases, the J end lost 2 bases, and 10 bases lay between the germline ends. CDR3 bases: TGTGCCAGCAGCTACCATGCGGACACAGATACGCAGTATTTT. The encoded protein is CASSYHADTDTQYF.

The J gene is TRBJ1-1, the V gene TRBV4-2; TRBD1 might be the D (5 bases). The CDR3 is made up of 15 amino acids. The V end lost 0 bases, the J end lost 10 bases, and 18 bases lay between the germline ends. CDR1 and CDR2 (germline): LGHNA, YNFKEQ. CDR3 bases: TGTGCCAGCAGCCAAGAAGGGAGCCCAGCGGGGGGAGCTTTCTTT. The encoded protein is CASSQEGSPAGGAFF.

This clonotype was recorded only once. A junction boundary mismatches the germline segment, possibly from a read error. The chain combines TRBV5-1 with TRBJ2-7; D unclear. The germline CDR1 and CDR2 sequences are SGHRS and YFSETQ. The CDR3 spans 15 residues. This CDR3 is CVSSFGHGSYNEQYF. DNA of the CDR3: TGCGTCAGCAGTTTTGGCCATGGGTCCTACAATGAGCAGTACTTC.

In regard to this clonotype: This clone may be a read error of a much larger clone one base away. The CDR3 loop reads CTSSPGHEQYF. DNA for the CDR3: TGTACCAGCTCACCAGGCCACGAGCAGTACTTC. The V call is TRBV18, the J call TRBJ2-7; no clear D gene. Germline-derived CDR1 and CDR2 are KGHSH and LQKENI. This CDR3 has 11 amino acids.

This clonotype was seen at least ten times. This chain joins TRBV5-1 and TRBJ2-3, with unresolved D. Trimming shortened V by 0 bases and J by 3 bases, and 14 bases separated the two germline ends. Looked up from germline, CDR1 is SGHRS and CDR2 is YFSETQ. CDR3 length equals 16 residues. In nucleotides, the CDR3 is TGCGCCAGCAGCTTGGTGCTCGATTCAGGTACAGATACGCAGTATTTT. Amino acids: CASSLVLDSGTDTQYF.

As concerns this clonotype: This may be a read error: a much more frequent sequence differs by one nucleotide. This chain uses TRBV12-3 or TRBV12-4 with TRBJ2-5; TRBD2 aligns across 7 bases. Trimming removed 10 bases from V and 11 bases from J; junction bases left unmatched: 16. The length of the CDR3 is 13 residues. The CDR3 sequence: CATRVLAENEQYF. Here the CDR3 DNA reads TGTGCCACTAGAGTCCTAGCGGAGAATGAGCAGTACTTC.

V usage is TRBV20-1 and J usage is TRBJ1-5, with 7 bases lining up with TRBD1. This CDR3 is built from 14 residues. Losses at the gene ends were 0 bases for V and 4 bases for J; bases not matched to a gene: 3. CDR1 is DFQATT and CDR2 is SNEGSKA in the germline V gene (reference sequence). The CDR3 loop is CSARDLQGNQPQHF. Here the CDR3 DNA reads TGCAGTGCTAGAGATTTACAGGGGAATCAGCCCCAGCATTTT.

The chain is built from TRBV7-2 and TRBJ1-1; TRBD1 is a possible D gene (5 bases). The germline gives CDR1 SGHTA, CDR2 FQGNSA. V shed 2 bases and J shed 5 bases, with 18 bases lying between them. The CDR3 is 16 amino acids. CDR3 sequence (DNA): TGTGCCAGCAGCTTAATGGTGGCGGGGGGAGAAACTGAAGCTTTCTTT. Encoded protein: CASSLMVAGGETEAFF.

This clonotype showed up many times. The chain joins TRBV29-1 to TRBJ2-5; the D gene is possibly TRBD2 (6 bases). The germline V gene has CDR1 SQVTM and CDR2 ANQGSEA. The CDR3 length is 12 residues. V lost 3 bases to trimming and J lost 4 bases, with 9 bases between them. CDR3 sequence: CSVDGGIETQYF. The CDR3 coding sequence is TGCAGCGTTGACGGGGGTATAGAGACCCAGTACTTC.

The sample holds one count of this clonotype. Given a much more abundant clone one base away, this may be a read error. This rearrangement joins TRBV11-2 to TRBJ1-2, with TRBD1 matching over 8 bases. The CDR3 spans 15 residues. Germline V gene lookup returns CDR1 SGHAT and CDR2 FQNNGV. The CDR3 loop is CASSLVSRGLSDYIF. In nucleotides, the CDR3 is TGTGCCAGCAGCTTAGTAAGCAGGGGGCTTAGCGACTACATCTTC.

In this sample, this clonotype turned up a few times. The chain recombines TRBV4-1 with TRBJ1-2; D is unclear. The CDR3 is 15 residues long. The V end was cut by 4 bases, the J end by 1 base, with 13 bases between. Looked up from germline, CDR1 is MGHRA and CDR2 is YSYEKL. The CDR3 sequence is CASSPGLLLNYGYTF. In nucleotides, the CDR3 is TGCGCCAGCAGCCCAGGCCTCCTCCTTAACTATGGCTACACCTTC.

Worth noting for this clonotype: A read error may be the cause here, since a much bigger clone is one base away. CDR3 in DNA: TGTGCCAGCAGCTTCTACGCCCCTAGGGCAGGAGGCTACGTGCAGTACTTC. Protein sequence: CASSFYAPRAGGYVQYF. The chain carries TRBV13 and TRBJ2-7, with D possibly matching TRBD2 (5 bases). The CDR3 covers 17 residues. The V gene's germline CDR1 is PRHDT and CDR2 FYEKMQ (reference sequence).